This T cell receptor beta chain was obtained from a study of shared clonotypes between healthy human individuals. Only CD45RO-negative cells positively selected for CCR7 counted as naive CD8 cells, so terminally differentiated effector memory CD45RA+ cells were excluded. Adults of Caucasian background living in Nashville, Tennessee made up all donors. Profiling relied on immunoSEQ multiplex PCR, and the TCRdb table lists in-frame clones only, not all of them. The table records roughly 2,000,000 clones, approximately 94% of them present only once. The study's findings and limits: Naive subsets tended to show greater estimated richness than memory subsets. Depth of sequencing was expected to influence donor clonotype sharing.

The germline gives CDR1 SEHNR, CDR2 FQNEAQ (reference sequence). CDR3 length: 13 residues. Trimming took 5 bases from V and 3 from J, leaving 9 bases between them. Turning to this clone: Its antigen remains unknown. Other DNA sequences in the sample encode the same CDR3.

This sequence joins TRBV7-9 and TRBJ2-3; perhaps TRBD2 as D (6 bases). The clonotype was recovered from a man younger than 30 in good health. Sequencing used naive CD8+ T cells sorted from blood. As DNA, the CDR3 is TGTGCCAGCAGCCCCGGGACTACAGATACGCAGTATTTT. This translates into CASSPGTTDTQYF.